This T cell receptor (beta chain) comes out of a study of T cell responses to AZD1222 COVID-19 vaccine. This clone was counted a single time. Its antigen is undetermined. Study findings and constraints: There were mostly white British donors and more females than males, and clonal diversity was possibly underestimated.

Some clones are missing from TCRdb's copy, which holds only in-frame ones; the method was immunoSEQ multiplex PCR. The data hold 75,000 to 90,000 clones, with approximately 83% observed a single time. CDR1 is LGHDT, CDR2 YNNKEL, per germline (reference sequence). This CDR3 is 12 amino acids long. Trimming removed 3 bases at V and 3 bases at J, with 2 bases between. The source of this sequence is an adult who received the AZD1222 COVID-19 vaccine. The V call is TRBV3-1 (or the pseudogene TRBV3-2), the J call TRBJ2-2; D gene ambiguous. The source material was peripheral blood, sampled 28 days after the second AZD1222 dose. CDR3 amino acids: CASSHYTGELFF. For the CDR3, the DNA is TGTGCCAGCAGCCATTACACCGGGGAGCTGTTTTTT.